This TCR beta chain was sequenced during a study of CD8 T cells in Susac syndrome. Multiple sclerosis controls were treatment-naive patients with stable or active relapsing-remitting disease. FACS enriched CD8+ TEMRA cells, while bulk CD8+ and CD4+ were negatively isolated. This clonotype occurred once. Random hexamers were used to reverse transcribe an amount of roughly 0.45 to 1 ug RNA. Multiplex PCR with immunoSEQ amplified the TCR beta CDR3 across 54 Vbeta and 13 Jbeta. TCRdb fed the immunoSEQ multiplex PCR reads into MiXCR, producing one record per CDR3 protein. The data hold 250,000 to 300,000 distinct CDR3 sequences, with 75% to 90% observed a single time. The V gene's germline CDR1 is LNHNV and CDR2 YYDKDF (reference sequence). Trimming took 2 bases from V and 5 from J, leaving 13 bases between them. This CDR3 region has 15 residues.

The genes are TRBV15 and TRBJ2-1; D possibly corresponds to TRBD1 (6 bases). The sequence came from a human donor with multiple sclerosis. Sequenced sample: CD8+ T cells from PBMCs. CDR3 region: CATSRTLGADNEQFF. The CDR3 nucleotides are TGTGCCACCAGCAGAACCCTGGGGGCCGACAATGAGCAGTTCTTC.